This is a list of T cell receptor beta chains from one sample in a study of T cell responses to AZD1222 COVID-19 vaccine. Data came from immunoSEQ multiplex PCR; TCRdb stores just in-frame clones and leaves some out. The sample consists of about 170,000 clones, roughly 93% of them appearing once. The input for sequencing was peripheral blood, taken on day 0 of AZD1222 vaccination. The receptor set was obtained from an adult in good health. Each CDR3 is given with its conserved first and last residue. Fields, in order: clone size, V gene, J gene, D gene, CDR3 protein, CDR3 DNA. A D gene is named only where the DNA matches it firmly. The size of a clone is reported for some rows only, either as once, few or many, or as a class for expanded clones.

NA	TRBV12-3/TRBV12-4	TRBJ2-3	NA	CASRDATDTQYF	TGTGCCAGCAGGGACGCCACAGATACGCAGTATTTT
once	TRBV18	TRBJ1-4	TRBD1	CASSQYETGSPNEKLFF	TGTGCCAGCTCACAATATGAGACAGGGTCGCCTAATGAAAAACTGTTTTTT
NA	TRBV7-6	TRBJ1-3	TRBD1	CASSLHRPGTGPSGNTIYF	TGTGCCAGCAGCTTACACCGTCCCGGGACAGGGCCCTCTGGAAACACCATATATTTT
once	TRBV30	TRBJ1-1	NA	CAWSVQLNTEAFF	TGTGCCTGGAGCGTCCAATTGAACACTGAAGCTTTCTTT
NA	TRBV10-3	TRBJ1-2	TRBD1	CAIRHQGASNYGYTF	TGTGCCATCAGACATCAGGGGGCTAGTAACTATGGCTACACCTTC
NA	TRBV5-1	TRBJ2-1	TRBD2	CASSELAGSYNEQFF	TGCGCCAGCAGCGAGTTAGCGGGGTCCTACAATGAGCAGTTCTTC
NA	TRBV6-6	TRBJ1-5	NA	CASSPYRRGAAEYSNQPQHF	TGTGCCAGCAGTCCCTATAGGCGGGGCGCCGCGGAATATAGCAATCAGCCCCAGCATTTT
NA	TRBV18	TRBJ2-1	TRBD1	CASSAQLPSGTGGLGPPNEQFF	TGTGCCAGCTCAGCCCAGCTCCCTAGCGGGACAGGGGGCCTCGGCCCGCCCAATGAGCAGTTCTTC
NA	TRBV6-5	TRBJ1-2	NA	CASSYSLPSSNYGYTF	TGTGCCAGCAGTTACTCGTTGCCGTCGTCTAACTATGGCTACACCTTC
NA	TRBV12-3/TRBV12-4	TRBJ1-2	NA	CASSLLPGGGYTF	TGTGCCAGCAGTTTACTCCCCGGCGGTGGCTACACCTTC
few	TRBV6-4	TRBJ1-5	TRBD1	CASSERTGGNQPQHF	TGTGCCAGCAGTGAACGCACAGGGGGCAATCAGCCCCAGCATTTT
NA	TRBV18	TRBJ1-1	NA	CASSPSVVVNTEAFF	TGTGCCAGCTCCCCATCGGTGGTGGTAAACACTGAAGCTTTCTTT
NA	TRBV6-1	TRBJ1-2	TRBD1	CASSDWTGGTYGYTF	TGTGCCAGCAGTGATTGGACAGGGGGAACCTATGGCTACACCTTC
once	TRBV2	TRBJ1-1	TRBD1	CASIQGGIPDMNTEAFF	TGTGCCAGCATCCAGGGGGGAATCCCCGATATGAACACTGAAGCTTTCTTT
NA	TRBV27	TRBJ2-1	NA	CASSKQTSSDEQFF	TGTGCCAGCAGCAAACAAACTAGCAGCGATGAGCAGTTCTTC
NA	TRBV10-1	TRBJ2-3	NA	CASSHSDTQYF	TGCGCCAGCAGTCATTCGGATACGCAGTATTTT
NA	TRBV9	TRBJ1-1	NA	CASSPWTAVNTEAFF	TGTGCCAGCAGCCCCTGGACAGCGGTGAACACTGAAGCTTTCTTT
NA	TRBV19	TRBJ1-1	NA	CASKGVKFMNTEAFF	TGTGCCAGTAAGGGGGTAAAGTTCATGAACACTGAAGCTTTCTTT
NA	TRBV7-9	TRBJ1-2	TRBD1	CASSLKDRATF	TGTGCCAGCAGCTTAAAGGACAGGGCCACCTTC
NA	TRBV11-3	TRBJ1-1	NA	CASSYLLGTEAFF	TGTGCCAGCAGCTATCTCTTAGGCACTGAAGCTTTCTTT
NA	TRBV18	TRBJ1-5	NA	CASSPLGTGDSNQPQHF	TGTGCCAGCTCACCACTCGGGACGGGAGATAGCAATCAGCCCCAGCATTTT
NA	TRBV3-1/TRBV3-2	TRBJ2-3	TRBD2	CASSQVSGPDTQYF	TGTGCCAGCAGCCAAGTTAGCGGGCCAGATACGCAGTATTTT
NA	TRBV7-9	TRBJ2-2	NA	CASSLTGEATGELFF	TGTGCCAGCAGCTTAACCGGGGAGGCGACCGGGGAGCTGTTTTTT
NA	TRBV2	TRBJ1-2	NA	CASSKGREGRGYTF	TGTGCCAGCAGTAAGGGAAGGGAAGGCAGAGGCTACACCTTC
NA	TRBV12-3/TRBV12-4	TRBJ1-6	NA	CASGLQGGSPLHF	TGTGCCAGCGGTTTACAGGGCGGTTCACCCCTCCACTTT
NA	TRBV12-3/TRBV12-4	TRBJ1-5	TRBD1	CASSGTGDQPQHF	TGTGCCAGCAGTGGGACAGGGGATCAGCCCCAGCATTTT
once	TRBV19	TRBJ1-2	NA	CASSDNYGYTF	TGTGCCAGTAGCGACAACTATGGCTACACCTTC
NA	TRBV18	TRBJ1-2	NA	CASSDGRGGYTF	TGTGCCAGCTCAGATGGTCGAGGAGGCTACACCTTC
NA	TRBV5-1	TRBJ2-2	TRBD2	CASSLSLAGEGELFF	TGCGCCAGCAGCTTGTCGCTAGCGGGGGAAGGGGAGCTGTTTTTT